The clone carrying this T cell receptor beta chain has a handful of counts. Its antigen is not identified. Treatment reported: approximately 9-day PBMC culture with coronavirus spike peptide pools or control peptides (ViraFEST assay). V lost 3 bases, J lost 14 bases, and 11 bases lay in between. Germline CDR1 reads DFQATT; CDR2 reads SNEGSKA (reference sequence). CDR3 length: 10 residues. The source of the sample is a study of vaccination and CD4 T cells after COVID-19. For the study at large: Stimulation of the cells used overlapping spike peptide pools from SARS-CoV-2 and from the common cold coronaviruses HCoV-NL63, HCoV-OC43 and HCoV-229E. Researchers treated control cultures with a CEFX pool, an HIV-1 Nef pool, or no peptide.

Sequencing of the DNA from cultured CD4+ T cells was carried out with the Oncomine TCR Beta short-read assay. TCRdb reprocessed the PCR reads with MiXCR, giving one entry per CDR3 protein. The sample lists roughly 4,500 distinct CDR3 sequences, about half seen once, with approximately 18% in the top ten. This rearrangement joins TRBV20-1 to TRBJ2-1; D is ambiguous. This TCR was recovered from a human donor who had recovered from COVID-19. The sequencing input was CD4+ T cells from blood, cultured in vitro. In DNA form, the CDR3 reads TGCAGTGCTAGCCCCCTTGAAAAGTTCTTC. Protein sequence: CSASPLEKFF.